A selection of T cell receptor beta chains follows, all from one sample in a study of blood T cell repertoires in COVID-19. Produced via immunoSEQ multiplex PCR; TCRdb's table is partial and in-frame only. The profile shows around 28,000 clones, 89% of them singletons. Sequencing input: peripheral blood. The receptors stem from a man at least 80 years old with acute or convalescent COVID-19. Both conserved end residues are part of each CDR3. D genes are given only for firm matches. Rows give clone size only sometimes, using once, few, many, or a class for an expanded clone.

d_call clone_size j_call v_call cdr3_nt cdr3_aa
. . TRBJ1-2 TRBV20-1 TGCAGTGCTAGTTCCGGGTATGGCTACACCTTC CSASSGYGYTF
TRBD2 few TRBJ2-1 TRBV28 TGTGCCAGCAGTACGGGACTAGCGGGGGAGGGTAAGCATGAGCAGTTCTTC CASSTGLAGEGKHEQFF
TRBD1 . TRBJ1-2 TRBV10-3 TGTGCCATCAGTGAGTGGGACAGGGTAGACTACACCTTC CAISEWDRVDYTF
TRBD1 . TRBJ2-5 TRBV10-1 TGCGCCAGCAATGACAGGGGGTTGAGGGAGACCCAGTACTTC CASNDRGLRETQYF
. . TRBJ1-2 TRBV6-5 TGTGCCAGCAGTTACTCGGCAGGGTATGGCTACACCTTC CASSYSAGYGYTF
. . TRBJ1-6 TRBV5-1 TGCGCCAGCAGCCTGCAGGAAAATTCACCCCTCCACTTT CASSLQENSPLHF
. few TRBJ1-4 TRBV28 TGTGCCAGCAGCGGACTTATTGCAACTAATGAAAAACTGTTTTTT CASSGLIATNEKLFF
. . TRBJ1-4 TRBV11-2 TGTGCCAGCAGCGTAGGGGGACTGGGCGTTAATGAAAAACTGTTTTTT CASSVGGLGVNEKLFF
. once TRBJ1-4 TRBV3-1/TRBV3-2 TGTGCCAGCAGCCAAGAATCTTGGAGGGACGAAAAACTGTTTTTT CASSQESWRDEKLFF
. . TRBJ1-2 TRBV19 TGTGCCAGTGTGGGCGGGGCAGGGAATGACTATGGCTACACCTTC CASVGGAGNDYGYTF
. . TRBJ1-5 TRBV2 TGTGCCAGCAGTGAATTTGGGGGGAAGAATCAGCCCCAGCATTTT CASSEFGGKNQPQHF